This TCR beta chain came from a study of breast tumors, draining lymph nodes, adjacent tissues. Study results and limitations: Data fit most tumor T cells coming from lymph node, expanding in tumor. Tumor TCR diversity was below lymph nodes but above nontumor tissue. Data only fit, rather than demonstrated, lymph node origin of most tumor T cells.

The V gene lost 4 bases and the J gene lost 12 bases, with 16 bases spanning the gap. The germline gives CDR1 SGHDT, CDR2 YYEEEE. The CDR3 spans 12 residues. TCRdb analysed the multiplex PCR reads with MiXCR anew, one entry per CDR3 protein. This repertoire shows 160,000 or so distinct CDR3 sequences, about 30% found once; its top ten account for around 4%. The lymph nodes were axillary draining lymph nodes from breast cancer patients. Points on this clonotype: Its specificity is unknown.

V and J are TRBV5-6 and TRBJ1-2; a possible D gene is TRBD1 (6 bases). This clonotype was obtained from a female donor with breast cancer. Some clones in this sample may be carry-over from other donors' samples. Sequencing was done on a sample of axillary lymph node tissue. CDR3 sequence reads: CASSAGGAGNTF. Written as DNA, the CDR3 is TGTGCCAGCAGCGCGGGGGGCGCGGGAAACACCTTC. The whole variable domain, filled in from reference TRBV5-6 and TRBJ1-2, reads DAGVTQSPTHLIKTRGQQVTLRCSPKSGHDTVSWYQQALGQGPQFIFQYYEEEERQRGNFPDRFSGHQFPNYSSELNVNALLLGDSALYLCASSAGGAGNTFGSGTRLTVV.